These 7 T cell receptor beta chains were sequenced from one sample in a study of blood T cells in healthy people across ages. A second PCR of about 6 to 12 cycles used a sample-barcoded 5' primer and a J-beta primer mix. TCRdb analysed the 5' RACE reads with MiXCR anew, one entry per CDR3 protein. The sample has about 760,000 distinct CDR3 sequences, roughly 56% seen once. Sequenced: blood. The source of these receptors is a middle-aged man in good health.

The CDR3 nucleotides are TGTGCCAGCTCACCCTTCTCTGGCAGGGTCAACACTGAAGCTTTCTTT. Translation: CASSPFSGRVNTEAFF. The rearrangement links TRBV18 to TRBJ1-1, with TRBD1 as a possible D gene (5 bases). Per the germline V gene, CDR1 is KGHSH and CDR2 is LQKENI. The V end was cut by 3 bases, the J end by 2 bases, with 16 bases between. The CDR3 consists of 16 residues.

The gene calls are TRBV5-1 and TRBJ2-3; the match to TRBD2 covers 13 bases. V lost 4 bases, J lost 5 bases, and 7 bases stayed unmatched. CDR1 is SGHRS and CDR2 is YFSETQ in the germline V gene. The CDR3 consists of 16 residues. Here the CDR3 reads CASSARLAGGIDTQYF. Written as DNA, the CDR3 is TGCGCCAGCAGCGCAAGACTAGCGGGGGGCATAGATACGCAGTATTTT. Using reference TRBV5-1 and TRBJ2-3 for the parts outside the CDR3, the full variable domain is KAGVTQTPRYLIKTRGQQVTLSCSPISGHRSVSWYQQTPGQGLQFLFEYFSETQRNKGNFPGRFSGRQFSNSRSEMNVSTLELGDSALYLCASSARLAGGIDTQYFGPGTRLTVL.

This clonotype has just a few counts. The rearrangement joins TRBV20-1 to TRBJ2-7; D unresolved. The CDR3 is made up of 12 amino acids. CDR1 is DFQATT and CDR2 is SNEGSKA in the germline V gene (reference sequence). V was clipped by 0 bases and J by 1 base, with 4 bases between them. This CDR3 reads CSAREVSYEQYF. The CDR3 DNA follows: TGCAGTGCTAGAGAAGTTTCCTACGAGCAGTACTTC.

The chain links TRBV3-1 to TRBJ2-4, with D perhaps matching TRBD2 (6 bases). The J call is doubtful: the DNA matches TRBJ2-7 better. The CDR3 covers 16 residues. Looked up from germline, CDR1 is LGHDT and CDR2 is YNNKEL (reference sequence). The CDR3 nucleotides are TGTGCCAGCAGCCAAGTTCGAGCGCTAGCGAGCTACGAGCAGTACTTC. Translating gives CASSQVRALASYEQYF.

Comments on this clonotype: This clone may be a read error of a much larger clone one base away. The chain links TRBV7-8 to TRBJ1-5; the D is unclear. This CDR3 has 13 residues. Germline assignment: CDR1 SGHVS and CDR2 FQNEAQ. V was shortened by 6 bases and J by 4 bases, with 10 bases between the two germline ends. The chain's CDR3 is CASSDQSNQPQHF. DNA of the CDR3: TGTGCCAGCAGTGATCAGTCAAATCAGCCCCAGCATTTT.

This chain uses TRBV28 with TRBJ1-2, with D unclear. This CDR3 spans 13 amino acids. The germline V and J ends were trimmed by 1 base and 8 bases, with 11 bases remaining between them. Germline V lookup: CDR1 MDHEN, CDR2 SYDVKM. The DNA for the CDR3 is TGTGCCAGCAGTTTATTGGGTGTTATGGGCTACACCTTC. It specifies CASSLLGVMGYTF.

This chain joins TRBV3-1 and TRBJ2-3; D not resolved. The germline gives CDR1 LGHDT, CDR2 YNNKEL (reference sequence). V shed 3 bases and J shed 3 bases, with 16 bases lying between them. The CDR3 totals 16 residues. DNA of the CDR3: TGTGCCAGCAGCCAGGGCCCGGGCCTTGTTACAGATACGCAGTATTTT. This codes for CASSQGPGLVTDTQYF.